This T cell receptor beta chain was profiled in a study of blood T cells in healthy people across ages. Per individual sample, total RNA of at least 5 micrograms was extracted. Primed by a sample-barcoded 5' primer and a J-beta primer mix, a second PCR proceeded for roughly 7 to 12 cycles. TCRdb reprocessed the 5' RACE reads with MiXCR, giving one entry per CDR3 protein. The table lists approximately 730,000 distinct CDR3 sequences, more than 40% of them singletons, with under 25% in the top ten. This clonotype has more than one count but fewer than ten. The length of the CDR3 is 17 residues. V lost 0 bases to trimming and J lost 4 bases, with 15 bases between them. The germline V gene has CDR1 LGHDT and CDR2 YNNKEL (reference sequence).

This TCR was recovered from a woman aged 55-70 years in good health. Sequencing was done on a sample of blood. This rearrangement joins TRBV3-1 to TRBJ2-2; a weak D match, TRBD2 (6 bases). CDR3 loop: CASSQEFAGRTTGELFF. The CDR3 DNA reads TGTGCCAGCAGCCAAGAATTCGCAGGGAGGACCACCGGGGAGCTGTTTTTT. Combining the CDR3 with reference TRBV3-1 and TRBJ2-2 gives the whole variable domain DTAVSQTPKYLVTQMGNDKSIKCEQNLGHDTMYWYKQDSKKFLKIMFSYNNKELIINETVPNRFSPKSPDKAHLNLHINSLELGDSAVYFCASSQEFAGRTTGELFFGEGSRLTVL.